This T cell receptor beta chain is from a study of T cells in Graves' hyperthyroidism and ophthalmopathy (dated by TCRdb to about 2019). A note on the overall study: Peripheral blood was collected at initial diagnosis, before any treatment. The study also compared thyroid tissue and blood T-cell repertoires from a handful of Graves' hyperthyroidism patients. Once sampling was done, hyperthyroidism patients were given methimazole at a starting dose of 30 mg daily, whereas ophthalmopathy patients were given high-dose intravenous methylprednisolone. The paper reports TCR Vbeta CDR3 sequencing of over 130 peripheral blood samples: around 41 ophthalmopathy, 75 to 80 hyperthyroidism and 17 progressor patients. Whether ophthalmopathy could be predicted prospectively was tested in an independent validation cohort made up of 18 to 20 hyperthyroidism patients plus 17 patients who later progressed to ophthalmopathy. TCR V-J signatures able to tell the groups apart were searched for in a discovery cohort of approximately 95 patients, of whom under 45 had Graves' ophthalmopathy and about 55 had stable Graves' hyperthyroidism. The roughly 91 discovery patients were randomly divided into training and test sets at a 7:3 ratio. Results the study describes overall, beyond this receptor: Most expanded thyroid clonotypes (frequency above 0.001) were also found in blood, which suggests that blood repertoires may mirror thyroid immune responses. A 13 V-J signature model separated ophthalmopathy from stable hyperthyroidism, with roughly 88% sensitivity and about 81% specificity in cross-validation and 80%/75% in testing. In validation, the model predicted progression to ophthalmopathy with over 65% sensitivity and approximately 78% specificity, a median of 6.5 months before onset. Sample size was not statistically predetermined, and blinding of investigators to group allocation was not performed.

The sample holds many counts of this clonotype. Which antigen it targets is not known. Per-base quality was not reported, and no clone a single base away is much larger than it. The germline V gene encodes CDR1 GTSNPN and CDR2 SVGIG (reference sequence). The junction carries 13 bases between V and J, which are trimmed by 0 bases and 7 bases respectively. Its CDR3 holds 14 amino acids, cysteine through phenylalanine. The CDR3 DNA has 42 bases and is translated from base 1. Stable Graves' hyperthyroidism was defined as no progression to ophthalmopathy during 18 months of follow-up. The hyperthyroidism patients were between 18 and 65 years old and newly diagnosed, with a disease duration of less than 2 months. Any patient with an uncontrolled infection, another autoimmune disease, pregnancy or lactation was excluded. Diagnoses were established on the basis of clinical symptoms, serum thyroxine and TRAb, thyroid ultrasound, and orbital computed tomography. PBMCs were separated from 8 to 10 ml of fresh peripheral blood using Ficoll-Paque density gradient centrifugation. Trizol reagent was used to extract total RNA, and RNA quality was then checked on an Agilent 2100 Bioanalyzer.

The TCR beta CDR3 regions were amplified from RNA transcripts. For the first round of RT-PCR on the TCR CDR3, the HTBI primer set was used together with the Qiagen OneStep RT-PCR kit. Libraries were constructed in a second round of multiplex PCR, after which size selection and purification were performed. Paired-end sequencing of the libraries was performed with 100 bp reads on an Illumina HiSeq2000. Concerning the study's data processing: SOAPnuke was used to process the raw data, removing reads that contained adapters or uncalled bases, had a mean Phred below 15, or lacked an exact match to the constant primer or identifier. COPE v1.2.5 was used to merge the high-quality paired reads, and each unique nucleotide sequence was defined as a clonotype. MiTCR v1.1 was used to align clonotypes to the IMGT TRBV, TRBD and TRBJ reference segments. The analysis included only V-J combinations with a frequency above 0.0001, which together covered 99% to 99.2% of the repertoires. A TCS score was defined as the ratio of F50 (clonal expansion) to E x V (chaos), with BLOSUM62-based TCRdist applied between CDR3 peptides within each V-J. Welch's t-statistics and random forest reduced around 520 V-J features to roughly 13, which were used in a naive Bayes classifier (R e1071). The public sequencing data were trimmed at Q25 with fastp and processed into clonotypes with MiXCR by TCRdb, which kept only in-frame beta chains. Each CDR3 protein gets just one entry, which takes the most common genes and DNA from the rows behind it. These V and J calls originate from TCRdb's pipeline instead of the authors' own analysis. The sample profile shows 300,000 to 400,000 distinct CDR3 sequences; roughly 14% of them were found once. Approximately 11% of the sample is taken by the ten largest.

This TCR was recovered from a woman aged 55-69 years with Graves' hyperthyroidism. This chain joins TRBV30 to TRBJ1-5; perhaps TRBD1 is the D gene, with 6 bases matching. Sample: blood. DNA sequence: TGTGCCTGGAGTGTTCGACAGGCGGGGCAGCCCCAGCATTTT. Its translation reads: CAWSVRQAGQPQHF.